A selection of T cell receptor beta chains follows, all from one sample in a study of spatial heterogeneity in lung cancer. TCRdb itself ran the 5' RACE reads through MiXCR, one entry per CDR3 protein. The sample has roughly 23,000 distinct CDR3 sequences; 4% to 5.5% are singletons. Source: lung tumor tissue, taken at surgery. These receptors all come from a male donor with early-stage non-small cell lung cancer. The CDR3 runs from the conserved cysteine through the conserved F or W. Fields, in order: clone size, V gene, D gene, J gene, CDR3 DNA, CDR3 protein. A D gene is named only where the DNA matches it firmly. Size is omitted from some rows. Given values are once, few, many or a class for expanded clones.

many	TRBV6-2/TRBV6-3	.	TRBJ2-3	TGTGCCAGCAGTTACCTAGCGAGCACAGATACGCAGTATTTT	CASSYLASTDTQYF
many	TRBV28	.	TRBJ2-5	TGTGCCAGCAGTCGGACTCGTGGGACCCAGTACTTC	CASSRTRGTQYF
many	TRBV3-1	TRBD2	TRBJ2-3	TGTGCCAGCAGCCCCGGAGGAGCGGGAGACGGGGCAGATACGCAGTATTTT	CASSPGGAGDGADTQYF
many	TRBV28	.	TRBJ2-7	TGTGCCAGCACAGGACCTTACGAGCAGTACTTC	CASTGPYEQYF
many	TRBV7-9	TRBD1	TRBJ2-5	TGTGCCGGAACGGACAGGCAAGAGACCCAGTACTTC	CAGTDRQETQYF
many	TRBV29-1	.	TRBJ2-1	TGCAGCGTTGAAGCCCGGGTCAATGAGCAGTTCTTC	CSVEARVNEQFF
many	TRBV20-1	TRBD2	TRBJ2-1	TGCAGTGCTAGAGTTGGGGGGGAGGCTACCGATGAGCAGTTCTTC	CSARVGGEATDEQFF
few	TRBV7-7	TRBD2	TRBJ2-5	TGTGCTAGCAGCTCGACGGCTAGCGGGGAAATGGCACAAGAGACCCAGTACTTC	CASSSTASGEMAQETQYF
.	TRBV6-2/TRBV6-3	.	TRBJ2-5	TGTGCCAGCAGCCCTGGATCTTCACTAGGAGAGACCCAGTACTTC	CASSPGSSLGETQYF
many	TRBV12-3/TRBV12-4	TRBD2	TRBJ2-2	TGTGCCAGCAAAAGGACGAGCGGGGGGAACACCGGGGAGCTGTTTTTT	CASKRTSGGNTGELFF
many	TRBV3-1	.	TRBJ1-3	TGTGCCAGCAGCCAATGGCAGAGCTCTGGAAACACCATATATTTT	CASSQWQSSGNTIYF